Shown below are 4 T cell receptor beta chains from a single sample sequenced in a study of cytomegalovirus exposure and HLA in healthy donors. The data were produced by immunoSEQ multiplex PCR, yet TCRdb's version contains in-frame clones alone and is incomplete. The sample holds about 98,000 clones, less than 90% seen once. The sequenced sample was PBMCs. Every receptor here comes from a man younger than 30 in good health and CMV-seropositive.

CDR3 sequence reads: CASSQDLGYEQYF. The CDR3 nucleotides read TGCGCCAGCAGCCAAGATCTAGGCTACGAGCAGTACTTC. The V and J genes are TRBV4-1 and TRBJ2-7; D unclear. The V gene lost 0 bases and the J gene lost 3 bases, with 6 bases spanning the gap. CDR3 length: 13 amino acids. Germline V gives CDR1 MGHRA, CDR2 YSYEKL.

This clone was seen only once. V is TRBV29-1 and J is TRBJ2-5, with a weak D call TRBD2 (6 bases). The CDR3 covers 14 residues. CDR1 and CDR2 from the germline V gene are SQVTM and ANQGSEA. This chain's CDR3 is CRLAGTDEKETQYF. The CDR3, as DNA: TGCAGGTTGGCGGGGACCGACGAGAAAGAGACCCAGTACTTC.

The rearrangement joins TRBV6-1 to TRBJ1-2, with a weak D call TRBD1 (6 bases). Trimming took off 3 bases at V and 3 bases at J, with 14 bases between the two ends. The CDR3 consists of 15 residues. The germline gives CDR1 MNHNS, CDR2 SASEGT. CDR3 in DNA: TGTGCCAGCAGTGACACCACTACAGGGTACTATGGCTACACCTTC. As protein: CASSDTTTGYYGYTF.

This rearrangement joins TRBV5-5 to TRBJ2-7; 9 positions agree with TRBD2. The ends lost 0 bases at V and 7 bases at J; junction bases unmatched: 5. The germline V gene encodes CDR1 SGHKS and CDR2 YYEKEE (reference sequence). CDR3 length: 14 residues. CDR3 loop: CASSLASGTGEQYF. The CDR3 DNA reads as TGTGCCAGCAGCTTGGCTAGCGGGACTGGTGAGCAGTACTTC.